The TCR beta chain under discussion was sequenced for a study of monozygotic twins with inflammatory bowel disease. The CDR3 is 14 residues long. Germline CDR1 is ENHRY and CDR2 is SYGVKD. TCRdb re-called the 5' RACE reads, yielding one record per CDR3 amino acid sequence without DNA. This listing includes approximately 210,000 distinct CDR3 sequences. This receptor was taken from a human donor with ulcerative colitis or Crohn's disease, or a healthy co-twin of an affected twin (not recorded which). Material: blood. The chain links TRBV10-3 to TRBJ2-7; no DNA is available, so the TRBD1 call from TCRdb remains unchecked. CDR3 in amino acids: CAILPDRDPYEQYF.